Below, 5 T cell receptor beta chains from the same sample are listed, as sequenced in a study of cytomegalovirus exposure and HLA in healthy donors. The PCR used 60 Vbeta and 13 Jbeta primers. TCRdb's copy holds only in-frame clones and misses some; the assay was immunoSEQ multiplex PCR. This sample carries 85,000 to 130,000 clones, less than 80% of them seen once, and the ten largest clones take approximately 3.6%. The sequenced sample was PBMCs. The receptors stem from a man aged 55 to 70 in good health and CMV-seronegative.

This rearrangement joins TRBV4-1 to TRBJ1-5, with 7 bases fitting TRBD1. There are 13 residues in the CDR3. The junction had 7 bases not matched to a gene; V was cut back by 0 bases and J by 14 bases. The germline gives CDR1 MGHRA, CDR2 YSYEKL. In DNA form, the CDR3 reads TGCGCCAGCAGCCAAGAGGTTGACAGGGTTGAGCATTTT. This gives the protein CASSQEVDRVEHF.

The chain recombines TRBV18 with TRBJ1-6; D is undetermined. Per the germline V gene, CDR1 is KGHSH and CDR2 is LQKENI. This CDR3 region has 12 residues. Trimming left V 2 bases short and J 12 bases short, with 8 bases between. The DNA for the CDR3 is TGTGCCAGCTCACCAGAGGGTCGACCCCTCCACTTT. Translated: CASSPEGRPLHF.

This clone came up once. The chain has TRBV7-2 and TRBJ1-2, with D possibly being TRBD1 (6 bases). The CDR3 sequence is 14 residues long. Germline loops: CDR1 SGHTA, CDR2 FQGNSA. Trimming removed 5 bases from V and 6 bases from J, with 16 bases in between. The CDR3: CASSLTGNRNGYTF. The DNA for the CDR3 is TGTGCCAGCAGCCTCACAGGGAACCGCAATGGCTACACCTTC.

V usage is TRBV2 and J usage is TRBJ1-1, with TRBD1 identical over 8 bases. With V trimmed by 3 bases and J by 4 bases, 7 bases remained unmatched. This CDR3 region has 15 residues. Germline V gene lookup returns CDR1 SNHLY and CDR2 FYNNEI. The CDR3 loop reads CASSDQGAMSTEAFF. Here the CDR3 DNA reads TGTGCCAGCAGTGACCAGGGGGCTATGAGCACTGAAGCTTTCTTT.

This chain links TRBV6-5 with TRBJ1-2; 8 positions match TRBD1. The germline V gene has CDR1 MNHEY and CDR2 SVGAGI. The CDR3 runs 15 residues. The V gene end was trimmed by 0 bases and the J gene end by 7 bases; junction bases not matched to a gene: 7. CDR3 residues: CASSYSDRVSSGYTF. CDR3 DNA sequence: TGTGCCAGCAGTTACTCGGACAGGGTATCCAGTGGCTACACCTTC.